This T cell receptor beta chain was captured in a study of graft-versus-host responses after intestinal transplantation. Study overall: Isolated intestinal, liver-intestinal, or multivisceral transplants were what recipients had. Every recipient underwent anti-thymocyte globulin induction, then tacrolimus and steroids for two to four years. Study-wide points: Marrow from the recipient contained GvH clones, some of which had appeared first in ileum or blood. Peak GvH clone levels in circulation were associated with early post-transplant HvG declines.

Points on this clone: What it recognizes is unknown.

Tissue from the graft was processed to free its intraepithelial and lamina propria lymphocytes. The table came from immunoSEQ multiplex PCR; TCRdb's copy has only in-frame clones and leaves some out. The table shows 10,000 to 14,000 clones, with around four fifths occurring only once. In germline, CDR1 is SEHNR, CDR2 FQNEAQ (reference sequence). The CDR3 length is 19 residues. Trimming removed 5 bases from V and 2 bases from J; junction bases left unmatched: 14. Sequenced material: ileum tissue, taken 23 days after intestinal transplant. This chain connects TRBV7-9 to TRBJ1-4; 10 bases are a match to TRBD1. The receptor's source is a human patient who received an intestinal transplant, so some T cells may come from the graft donor. CDR3 loop: CASSLTGTGVRWTNEKLFF. The CDR3, as DNA: TGTGCCAGCAGCCTCACCGGGACAGGGGTTAGGTGGACTAATGAAAAACTGTTTTTT.